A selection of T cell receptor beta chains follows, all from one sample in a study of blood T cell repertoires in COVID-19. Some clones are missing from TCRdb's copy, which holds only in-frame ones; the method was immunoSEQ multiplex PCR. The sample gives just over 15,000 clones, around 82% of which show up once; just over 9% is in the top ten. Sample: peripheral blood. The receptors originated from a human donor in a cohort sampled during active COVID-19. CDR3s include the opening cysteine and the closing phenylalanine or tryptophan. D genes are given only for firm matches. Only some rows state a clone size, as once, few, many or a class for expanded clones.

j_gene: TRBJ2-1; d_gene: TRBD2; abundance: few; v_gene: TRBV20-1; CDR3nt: TGCAGGCCGACTAGCGGGCATGAGCAGTTCTTC; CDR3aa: CRPTSGHEQFF
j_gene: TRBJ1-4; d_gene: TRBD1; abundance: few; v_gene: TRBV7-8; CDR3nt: TGTGCCAGCAGCCTAGGGGGGACAGCAACTAATGAAAAACTGTTTTTT; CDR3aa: CASSLGGTATNEKLFF
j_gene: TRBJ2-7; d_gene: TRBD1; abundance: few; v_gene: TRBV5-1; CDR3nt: TGCGCCAGCAGCTACCCGGGACAGGGCCTCTTAGAATACGAGCAGTACTTC; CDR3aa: CASSYPGQGLLEYEQYF
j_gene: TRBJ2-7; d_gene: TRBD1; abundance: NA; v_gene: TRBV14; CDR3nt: TGTGCCAGCAGCCAAGATAGGGGGCAGCTTGGGGAGCAGTACTTC; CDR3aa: CASSQDRGQLGEQYF
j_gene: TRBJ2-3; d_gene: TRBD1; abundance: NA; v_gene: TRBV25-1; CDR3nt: TGTGCCAGCAGTGAATCGTTATCAGGGACAGGGTACACAGATACGCAGTATTTT; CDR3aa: CASSESLSGTGYTDTQYF
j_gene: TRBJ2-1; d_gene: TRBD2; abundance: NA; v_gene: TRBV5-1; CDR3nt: TGCGCCAGCAGCTTGGCCAGGGGACTAGCGGGGGCCTACAATGAGCAGTTCTTC; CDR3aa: CASSLARGLAGAYNEQFF
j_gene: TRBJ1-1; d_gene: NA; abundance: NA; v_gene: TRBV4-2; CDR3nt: TGTGCCAGCAGCCTGTACAGGGTTACTGAAGCTTTCTTT; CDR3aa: CASSLYRVTEAFF
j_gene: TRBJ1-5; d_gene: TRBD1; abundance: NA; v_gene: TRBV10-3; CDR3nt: TGTGCCATCAGTGAGTATGGGACAGGGGAGGGTCAGCCCCAGCATTTT; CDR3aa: CAISEYGTGEGQPQHF
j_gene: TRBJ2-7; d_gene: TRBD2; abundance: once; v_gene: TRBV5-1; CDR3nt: TGCGCCAGCCACGGGACTAGCGGGGGGTACGAGCAGTACTTC; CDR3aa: CASHGTSGGYEQYF
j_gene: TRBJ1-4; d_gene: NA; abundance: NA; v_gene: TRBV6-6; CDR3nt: TGTGCCAGCAGTTACCGTCCCGAGGGAGGTGAAAAACTGTTTTTT; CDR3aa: CASSYRPEGGEKLFF
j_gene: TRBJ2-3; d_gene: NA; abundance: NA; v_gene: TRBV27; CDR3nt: TGTGCCAGCAGTTTACTGGCGGCAGATACGCAGTATTTT; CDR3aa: CASSLLAADTQYF
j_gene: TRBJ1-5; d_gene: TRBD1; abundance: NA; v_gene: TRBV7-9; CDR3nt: TGTGCCAGCAGCCAGGCCCCGGGACAGGGCCTATATAGCAATCAGCCCCAGCATTTT; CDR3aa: CASSQAPGQGLYSNQPQHF
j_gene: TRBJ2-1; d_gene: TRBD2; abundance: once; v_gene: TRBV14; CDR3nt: TGTGCCAGCAGCCAAGGAAAAGGGACTAGCGGGATAAATGAGCAGTTCTTC; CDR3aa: CASSQGKGTSGINEQFF
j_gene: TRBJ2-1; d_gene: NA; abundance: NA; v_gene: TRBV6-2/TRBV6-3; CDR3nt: TGTGCCAGCGGCCAATACATGGTTGGTGAGCAGTTCTTC; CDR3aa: CASGQYMVGEQFF
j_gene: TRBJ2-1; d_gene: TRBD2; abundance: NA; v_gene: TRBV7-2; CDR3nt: TGTGCCAGCAGCCCCCGGCCCGGGGGGGCCTCCTTTAATGAGCAGTTCTTC; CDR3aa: CASSPRPGGASFNEQFF
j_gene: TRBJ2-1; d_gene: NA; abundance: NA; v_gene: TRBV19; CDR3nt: TGTGCCAGTAGTATAGTTGGTCGGCGGGGGCGAGAAAATGAGCAGTTCTTC; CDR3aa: CASSIVGRRGRENEQFF
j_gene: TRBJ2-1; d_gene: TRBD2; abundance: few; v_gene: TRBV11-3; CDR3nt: TGTGCCAGCAGCTTTAATAGCGGGGGACGGCCGAACGAGCAGTTCTTC; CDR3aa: CASSFNSGGRPNEQFF
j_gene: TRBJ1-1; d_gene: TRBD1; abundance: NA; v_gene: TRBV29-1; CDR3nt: TGCAGCGCAGGGACAGCGAGGACTGAAGCTTTCTTT; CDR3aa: CSAGTARTEAFF
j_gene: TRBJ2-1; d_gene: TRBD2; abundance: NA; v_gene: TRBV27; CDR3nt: TGTGCCAGCAGTCCCCGGGAGGTTCGCGACAATGAGCAGTTCTTC; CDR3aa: CASSPREVRDNEQFF
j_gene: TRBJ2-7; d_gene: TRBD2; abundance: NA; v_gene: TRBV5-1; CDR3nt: TGCGCCAGCAGCTTGGGGACTAGCGGGCGCGAGCAGTACTTC; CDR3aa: CASSLGTSGREQYF
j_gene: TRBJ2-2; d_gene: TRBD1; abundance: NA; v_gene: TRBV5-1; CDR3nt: TGCGCCAGCAAAACTCCCGGGACAGGGGACACCGGGGAGCTGTTTTTT; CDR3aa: CASKTPGTGDTGELFF
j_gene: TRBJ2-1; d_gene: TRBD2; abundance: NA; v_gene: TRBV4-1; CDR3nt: TGCGCCAGCAGCTCTAACGTAGCGGGTGCCTACAATGAGCAGTTCTTC; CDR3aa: CASSSNVAGAYNEQFF
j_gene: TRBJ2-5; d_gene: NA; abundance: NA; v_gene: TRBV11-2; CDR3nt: TGTGCCAGCAGCTTTGGCGGGTGGGGAAAGCAAGAGACCCAGTACTTC; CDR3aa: CASSFGGWGKQETQYF
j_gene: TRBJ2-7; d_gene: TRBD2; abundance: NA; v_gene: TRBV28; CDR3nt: TGTGCCAGCATTGCCGGGACTAGCTCCTACGAGCAGTACTTC; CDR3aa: CASIAGTSSYEQYF
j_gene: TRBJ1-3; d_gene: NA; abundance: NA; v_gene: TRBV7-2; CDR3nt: TGTGCCAGCAGCTCCGAACTTCTCTCTGGAAACACCATATATTTT; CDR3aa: CASSSELLSGNTIYF
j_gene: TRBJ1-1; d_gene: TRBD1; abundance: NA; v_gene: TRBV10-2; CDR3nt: TGCGCCAGCAGGCCCTCCCAGGGGGCCAACACTGAAGCTTTCTTT; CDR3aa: CASRPSQGANTEAFF
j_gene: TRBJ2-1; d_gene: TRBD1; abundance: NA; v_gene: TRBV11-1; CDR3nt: TGTGCCAGCAGCTTAGCCGGGTGGCAGGGGGCCGCGAATGAGCAGTTCTTC; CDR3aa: CASSLAGWQGAANEQFF
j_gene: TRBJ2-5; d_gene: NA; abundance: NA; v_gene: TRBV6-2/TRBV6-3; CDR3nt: TGTGCCAGCAGTTACTTGGGGGGAGAGACCCAGTACTTC; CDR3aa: CASSYLGGETQYF
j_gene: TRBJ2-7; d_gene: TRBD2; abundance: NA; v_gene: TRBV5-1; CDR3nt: TGCGCCAGCTCGTGGACTAGCGGATCCTACGAGCAGTACTTC; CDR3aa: CASSWTSGSYEQYF
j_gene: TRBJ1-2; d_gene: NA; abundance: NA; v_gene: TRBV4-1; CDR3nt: TGCGCCAGCAGCCAAGTACAGGGAAGCAACTATGGCTACACCTTC; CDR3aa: CASSQVQGSNYGYTF
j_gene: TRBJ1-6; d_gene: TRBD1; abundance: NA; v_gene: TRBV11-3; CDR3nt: TGTGCCAGCAGCTTAGGGACAGGAATTAATTCACCCCTCCACTTT; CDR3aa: CASSLGTGINSPLHF
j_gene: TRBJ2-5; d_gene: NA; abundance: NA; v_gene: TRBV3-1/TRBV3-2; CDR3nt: TGTGCCAGCAGCCAAGAGACGGGTCCGGACTTC; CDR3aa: CASSQETGPDF
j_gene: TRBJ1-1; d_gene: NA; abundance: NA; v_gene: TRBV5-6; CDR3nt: TGTGCCAGCAGCTCCGTGGTTCAGGGTGGGACTGAAGCTTTCTTT; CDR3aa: CASSSVVQGGTEAFF
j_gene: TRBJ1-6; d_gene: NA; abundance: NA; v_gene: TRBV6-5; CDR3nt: TGTGCCAGCAGTTACAATGGTTTCGGTTATAATTCACCCCTCCACTTT; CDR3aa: CASSYNGFGYNSPLHF
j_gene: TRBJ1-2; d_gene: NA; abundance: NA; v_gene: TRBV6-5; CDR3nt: TGTGCCACCCACTTTCGGGGGTCCCATGGCTACACCTTC; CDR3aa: CATHFRGSHGYTF
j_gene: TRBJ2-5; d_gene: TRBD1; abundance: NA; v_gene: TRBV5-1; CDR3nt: TGCGCCAGCAGCCCTCAGGGACAGGGGAGAGGAGAGACCCAGTACTTC; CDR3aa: CASSPQGQGRGETQYF
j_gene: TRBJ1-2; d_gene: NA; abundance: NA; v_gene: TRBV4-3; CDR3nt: TGCGCCAGCAGCCAAGAACTCGCCAGGGGCTATGGCTACACCTTC; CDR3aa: CASSQELARGYGYTF
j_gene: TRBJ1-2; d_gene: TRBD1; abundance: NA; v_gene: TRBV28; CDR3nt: TGTGCCAGCAGTAAAGGGACAGCCTATGGCTACACCTTC; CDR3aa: CASSKGTAYGYTF
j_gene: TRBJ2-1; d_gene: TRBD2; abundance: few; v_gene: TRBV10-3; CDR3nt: TGTGCCAGCTCCGGGACTAGCGGGGATGGAGAGACCTACAATGAGCAGTTCTTC; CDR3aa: CASSGTSGDGETYNEQFF
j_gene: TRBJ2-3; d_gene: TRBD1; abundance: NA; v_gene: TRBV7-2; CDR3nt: TGTGCCAGCAGCTTCCAGGACAGGGGGAGGATAGATACGCAGTATTTT; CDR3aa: CASSFQDRGRIDTQYF
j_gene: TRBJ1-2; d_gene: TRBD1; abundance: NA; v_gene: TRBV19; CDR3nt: TGTGCCAGTACGAGGACAGGGAGGGGATATGGCTACACCTTC; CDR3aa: CASTRTGRGYGYTF
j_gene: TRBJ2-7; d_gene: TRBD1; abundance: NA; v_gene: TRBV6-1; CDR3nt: TGTGCCAGCAGTGAAGGGACAGGGGGTTCCTACGAGCAGTACTTC; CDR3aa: CASSEGTGGSYEQYF
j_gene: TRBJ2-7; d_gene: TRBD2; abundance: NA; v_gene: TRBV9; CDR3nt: TGTGCCAGCAGCGTAGGGGGACTAGCGGGAACCTACGAGCAGTACTTC; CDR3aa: CASSVGGLAGTYEQYF
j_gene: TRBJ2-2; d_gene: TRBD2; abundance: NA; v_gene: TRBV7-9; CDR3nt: TGTGCCAGCAGCTTACTAGCGGGAGCTTTAACCGGGGAGCTGTTTTTT; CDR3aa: CASSLLAGALTGELFF
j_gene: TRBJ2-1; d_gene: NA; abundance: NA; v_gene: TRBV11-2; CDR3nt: TGTGCCAGCAGCTTTAGTGAGGGCTCCTACAATGAGCAGTTCTTC; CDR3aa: CASSFSEGSYNEQFF